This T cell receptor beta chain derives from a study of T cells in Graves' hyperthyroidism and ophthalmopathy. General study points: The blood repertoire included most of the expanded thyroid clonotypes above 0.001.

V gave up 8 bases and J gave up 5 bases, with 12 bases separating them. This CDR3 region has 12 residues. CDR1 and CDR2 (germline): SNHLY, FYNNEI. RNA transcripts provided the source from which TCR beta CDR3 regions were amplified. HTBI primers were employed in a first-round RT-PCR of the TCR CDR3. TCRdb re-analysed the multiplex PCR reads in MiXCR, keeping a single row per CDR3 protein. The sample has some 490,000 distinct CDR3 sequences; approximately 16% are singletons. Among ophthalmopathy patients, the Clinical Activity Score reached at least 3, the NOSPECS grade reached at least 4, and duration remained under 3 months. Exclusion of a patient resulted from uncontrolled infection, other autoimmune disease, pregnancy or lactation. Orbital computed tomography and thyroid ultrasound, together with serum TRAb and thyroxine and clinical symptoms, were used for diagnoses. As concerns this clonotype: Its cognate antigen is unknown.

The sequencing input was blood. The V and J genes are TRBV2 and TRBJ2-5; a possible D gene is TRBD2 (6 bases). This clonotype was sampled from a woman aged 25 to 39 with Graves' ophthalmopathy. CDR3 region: CASGGARETQYF. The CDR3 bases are TGTGCCAGCGGAGGGGCACGGGAGACCCAGTACTTC.